This T cell receptor (beta chain) was sequenced in a study of response to subunit inactivated influenza vaccine. This CDR3 is built from 14 residues. Germline CDR1 and CDR2: DFQATT and SNEGSKA (reference sequence). V was clipped by 2 bases and J by 6 bases; unmatched bases: 6. Using its own MiXCR run on the RT-PCR reads, TCRdb lists one record per CDR3 protein. The sample records under 550,000 distinct CDR3 sequences, 6.5% to 8% being singletons. This clonotype occurred a few times. Sequenced material: PBMCs from blood, taken less than 30 months after vaccination. This TCR was recovered from a man aged 50 to 69 who received an inactivated influenza vaccine. The rearrangement joins TRBV20-1 to TRBJ2-1, with 8 positions matching TRBD2. CDR3 bases: TGCAGTGCTAGATGGCGGGAGGATTTCAATGAGCAGTTCTTC. Its translation is CSARWREDFNEQFF.